This T cell receptor (beta chain) was sequenced in a study of early T cells in non-severe SARS-CoV-2 infection. Attachment of unique molecular identifiers to individual cDNA molecules was performed. TCRdb re-called the 5' RACE reads through MiXCR, storing one row per CDR3 protein. The sample shows about 69,000 distinct CDR3 sequences, 10% to 15% of them seen only once. The CDR3 spans 13 residues. V was pared by 4 bases and J by 5 bases, with 10 bases between. From germline, CDR1 is SGHRS and CDR2 YFSETQ. This chain joins TRBV5-1 and TRBJ2-1; D gene ambiguous. The sequenced material came from whole blood. The sequence was collected from an adult who was a healthcare worker with PCR-confirmed SARS-CoV-2 infection or an uninfected control (not recorded which). CDR3 amino acids: CASSKSTNNEQFF. The CDR3 bases are TGCGCCAGCAGCAAATCGACAAACAATGAGCAGTTCTTC. The whole variable domain, filled in from reference TRBV5-1 and TRBJ2-1, reads KAGVTQTPRYLIKTRGQQVTLSCSPISGHRSVSWYQQTPGQGLQFLFEYFSETQRNKGNFPGRFSGRQFSNSRSEMNVSTLELGDSALYLCASSKSTNNEQFFGPGTRLTVL.